These 13 T cell receptor beta chains originate from one sample sequenced in a study of beta chain features in type 1 diabetes. All of the isolated RNA was reverse transcribed, so expressed TCRB transcripts were sequenced. Measured with immunoSEQ multiplex PCR; TCRdb has only the in-frame clones, and not every one. The sample consists of about 230,000 clones, over 9.5% of them appearing once. The sequenced sample consisted of naive CD4+ T cells from blood. These receptors all come from a woman younger than 30 in good health.

This clone was detected ten times or more. V gene TRBV7-2 combines with J gene TRBJ2-1; 11 bases fit TRBD2. Germline V gives CDR1 SGHTA, CDR2 FQGNSA. The CDR3 has 17 amino acids. The trim removed 3 bases at V and 5 bases at J, leaving 9 bases unmatched. The CDR3 spells CASSFAPLAGGDNEQFF. The CDR3 DNA reads TGTGCCAGCAGCTTCGCCCCTCTAGCGGGGGGAGACAATGAGCAGTTCTTC. The whole variable domain, remainder taken from reference TRBV7-2 and TRBJ2-1, is GAGVSQSPSNKVTEKGKDVELRCDPISGHTALYWYRQSLGQGLEFLIYFQGNSAPDKSGLPSDRFSAERTGGSVSTLTIQRTQQEDSAVYLCASSFAPLAGGDNEQFFGPGTRLTVL.

V gene TRBV19 combines with J gene TRBJ2-3, with TRBD1 matching over 7 bases. J gave up 3 bases and V 6 bases, and 6 bases lay outside the gene matches. The V gene's germline CDR1 is LNHDA and CDR2 SQIVND (reference sequence). The CDR3 covers 14 residues. DNA for the CDR3: TGTGCCAGTAGCTACGGGACAGCAACAGATACGCAGTATTTT. As protein: CASSYGTATDTQYF.

This clone showed up just a few times. The chain links TRBV25-1 to TRBJ1-2; possibly TRBD1 for D (5 bases). The germline V gene encodes CDR1 MGHDK and CDR2 SYGVNS. The CDR3 has 14 residues. Trimming removed 1 base at V and 4 bases at J, with 10 bases between. CDR3 bases: TGTGCCAGCAGTGAATTGACAGAACCCTATGGCTACACCTTC. Protein product: CASSELTEPYGYTF.

The chain uses TRBV6-6 and TRBJ1-5; D might be TRBD1 (5 bases). V dropped 7 bases and J dropped 7 bases, with 11 bases sitting between them. Germline lookup yields CDR1 MNHNY and CDR2 SVGAGI (reference sequence). The CDR3 is 12 residues long. CDR3 loop: CASKAREQPQHF. The CDR3 DNA sequence: TGTGCCAGCAAGGCCAGGGAACAGCCCCAGCATTTT.

This clone was detected only a few times. V gene TRBV6-1 combines with J gene TRBJ1-1, with TRBD1 matching 8 bases. The V gene end was trimmed by 6 bases and the J gene end by 0 bases; junction bases not matched to a gene: 3. The CDR3 runs to 14 residues. Germline CDR1 reads MNHNS; CDR2 reads SASEGT. CDR3 bases: TGTGCCAGCAGAAGACAGGGGATGAACACTGAAGCTTTCTTT. Its translation is CASRRQGMNTEAFF.

This clone was recorded a few times. The chain links TRBV5-1 to TRBJ2-7, with 9 bases lining up with TRBD1. From germline, CDR1 is SGHRS and CDR2 YFSETQ. V lost 5 bases, J lost 6 bases, and 9 bases stayed unmatched. The CDR3 totals 14 residues. The CDR3 loop is CASSYRTGDGEQYF. The CDR3 nucleotides are TGCGCCAGCAGTTACAGGACAGGGGACGGCGAGCAGTACTTC. The full variable domain, in which reference TRBV5-1 and TRBJ2-7 provide the parts outside the CDR3, is KAGVTQTPRYLIKTRGQQVTLSCSPISGHRSVSWYQQTPGQGLQFLFEYFSETQRNKGNFPGRFSGRQFSNSRSEMNVSTLELGDSALYLCASSYRTGDGEQYFGPGTRLTVT.

This CDR3 reads CASSQGQPNQPQHF. As DNA, the CDR3 is TGCGCCAGCAGCCAGGGACAGCCAAATCAGCCCCAGCATTTT. The genes are TRBV5-1 and TRBJ1-5; 7 bases map to TRBD1. V was pared by 4 bases and J by 4 bases, with 5 bases of the junction left unmatched. CDR1 is SGHRS, CDR2 YFSETQ, per germline. The CDR3 is made up of 14 amino acids.

The rearrangement joins TRBV30 to TRBJ1-2, with 7 bases that match TRBD1. CDR1 GTSNPN and CDR2 SVGIG come from the germline V gene (reference sequence). CDR3 size: 13 residues. V dropped 4 bases and J dropped 3; count of bases not matched to a gene: 5. CDR3 region: CAWKETGDYGYTF. In nucleotides, the CDR3 is TGTGCCTGGAAAGAAACAGGGGACTATGGCTACACCTTC.

This clone was counted between two and nine times. The chain joins TRBV7-2 to TRBJ1-6; D is perhaps TRBD1 (5 bases). The germline V and J ends were trimmed by 1 base and 3 bases, with 10 bases remaining between them. Per germline, CDR1 SGHTA and CDR2 FQGNSA. The CDR3 extends over 16 amino acids. CDR3: CASSLEGQFYNSPLHF. The CDR3 nucleotides are TGTGCCAGCAGCTTAGAGGGGCAGTTCTATAATTCACCCCTCCACTTT. Full variable domain (missing parts from reference TRBV7-2 and TRBJ1-6): GAGVSQSPSNKVTEKGKDVELRCDPISGHTALYWYRQSLGQGLEFLIYFQGNSAPDKSGLPSDRFSAERTGGSVSTLTIQRTQQEDSAVYLCASSLEGQFYNSPLHFGNGTRLTVT.

This clone was recorded many times. V gene TRBV23-1 combines with J gene TRBJ2-7, with no clear D. TRBV23-1 has ORF status, its function being uncertain. The CDR3 spans 10 residues. The V gene lost 8 bases and the J gene lost 1 base, with 3 bases spanning the gap. CDR3 DNA sequence: TGCGCCAGCCTATCCTACGAGCAGTACTTC. Amino acid sequence: CASLSYEQYF.

The V call is TRBV5-1, the J call TRBJ1-1; the match to TRBD1 covers 7 bases. J lost 5 bases, V lost 0 bases, and 10 bases had no gene match. The V gene's germline CDR1 is SGHRS and CDR2 YFSETQ. The CDR3 loop spans 16 amino acids. The CDR3 here is CASSLGGGGMGTEAFF. The CDR3 DNA follows: TGCGCCAGCAGCTTGGGAGGGGGCGGGATGGGGACTGAAGCTTTCTTT.

This clone showed up just a few times. V usage is TRBV4-1 and J usage is TRBJ2-5, with TRBD2 identical over 9 bases. CDR1 MGHRA and CDR2 YSYEKL come from the germline V gene. This CDR3 is 17 amino acids long. The junction had 9 bases not matched to a gene; V was cut back by 0 bases and J by 4 bases. CDR3: CASSQDPGGGASETQYF. The CDR3 DNA follows: TGCGCCAGCAGCCAAGATCCGGGCGGGGGGGCATCAGAGACCCAGTACTTC.

This clone was seen only a few times. The chain recombines TRBV29-1 with TRBJ1-1; 7 nucleotides line up with TRBD1. Trimming at V came to 1 base and at J to 6 bases, leaving 5 bases not matched to a gene. This CDR3 is 13 amino acids long. Germline V gene lookup returns CDR1 SQVTM and CDR2 ANQGSEA. The CDR3 DNA reads TGCAGCGTTGAAGTCCCTGGGACAGCTGAAGCTTTCTTT. It is translated as CSVEVPGTAEAFF. Full variable domain (outside the CDR3, taken from reference TRBV29-1 and TRBJ1-1): SAVISQKPSRDICQRGTSLTIQCQVDSQVTMMFWYRQQPGQSLTLIATANQGSEATYESGFVIDKFPISRPNLTFSTLTVSNMSPEDSSIYLCSVEVPGTAEAFFGQGTRLTVV.